The 3 T cell receptor beta chains reported below all come from one sample, sequenced in a study of shared clonotypes between healthy human individuals. This table comes from immunoSEQ multiplex PCR, and its TCRdb copy is limited to in-frame clones, with some not included. The table lists 2 million to 2.5 million clones, roughly 92% of them singletons. The source material was naive CD4+ T cells from PBMCs. Subset noted: CD45RA+ positively selected. These TCRs come from a young man in good health. Some clones in this sample may be carry-over from other donors' samples.

This chain uses TRBV9 with TRBJ1-3; D not certain. This CDR3 region has 16 residues. Germline V gene lookup returns CDR1 SGDLS and CDR2 YYNGEE. The V and J ends lost 0 bases and 2 bases respectively, with 12 bases between them. The CDR3 loop is CASSVADRAPGNTIYF. CDR3 in DNA: TGTGCCAGCAGCGTAGCGGATAGGGCGCCTGGAAACACCATATATTTT. Together with reference TRBV9 and TRBJ1-3, the CDR3 gives the full variable domain: DSGVTQTPKHLITATGQRVTLRCSPRSGDLSVYWYQQSLDQGLQFLIQYYNGEERAKGNILERFSAQQFPDLHSELNLSSLELGDSALYFCASSVADRAPGNTIYFGEGSWLTVV.

CDR3 sequence (DNA): TGTGCCAGCAGCCTTTGGCGGGAGGACACAGATACGCAGTATTTT. It is translated as CASSLWREDTDTQYF. The J gene is TRBJ2-3, the V gene TRBV14; TRBD2 aligns across 8 bases. With 4 bases clipped from V and 2 bases from J, the junction kept 5 bases outside the gene matches. Germline CDR1 SGHDN, CDR2 FVKESK. CDR3 length: 15 residues.

The chain combines TRBV7-2 with TRBJ1-1; TRBD1 is a possible D gene (5 bases). Germline V gene lookup returns CDR1 SGHTA and CDR2 FQGNSA. Trimming stripped 4 bases from V and 5 bases from J, with 11 bases between. The CDR3 has 13 residues. The CDR3 DNA follows: TGTGCCAGCAGCTGGGACCTAGGAACTGAAGCTTTCTTT. Encoded protein: CASSWDLGTEAFF.